The 31 T cell receptor beta chains reported below all come from one sample, sequenced in a study of monozygotic twins with inflammatory bowel disease (dated by TCRdb to the late 2010s). The library was made by 5' RACE. Sequencing instrument: Illumina HiSeq 2500. Once TCRdb had reprocessed the reads, it stored one entry per CDR3 protein sequence and supplied no DNA. This specimen's table enumerates approximately 380,000 distinct CDR3 sequences. 2.5% to 3% of the sample is taken by the ten largest. The sample consisted of blood. Receptors were obtained from a human donor with ulcerative colitis or Crohn's disease, or a healthy co-twin of an affected twin (not recorded which).

The V and J genes are TRBV15 and TRBJ2-7; TCRdb calls TRBD1, which cannot be checked without DNA. Germline V gene sequence: CDR1 LNHNV, CDR2 YYDKDF (reference sequence). The CDR3 sequence is 15 residues long. CDR3 loop: CATSSWGQGTNEQYF.

V and J are TRBV2 and TRBJ2-5; there is no DNA to check the TCRdb D call of TRBD2. The V gene's germline CDR1 is SNHLY and CDR2 FYNNEI. This CDR3 is built from 16 residues. The CDR3 reads CASSSDVLAGRETQYF.

Here the CDR3 reads CAISYLAGTYNEQFF. The V gene is TRBV6-5, the J gene TRBJ2-1; without DNA, the TCRdb call of TRBD2 cannot be checked. This CDR3 region has 15 residues. Per the germline V gene, CDR1 is MNHEY and CDR2 is SVGAGI.

The CDR3 region is CASSERGGGINQPQHF. This rearrangement joins TRBV5-1 to TRBJ1-5; checking the TCRdb D call of TRBD1 is not possible without DNA. Germline loops: CDR1 SGHRS, CDR2 YFSETQ. The CDR3 spans 16 residues.

This chain links TRBV12-3 or TRBV12-4 with TRBJ2-5; TCRdb indicates TRBD2, and absent DNA this call remains unverified. The CDR3 runs 18 residues. CDR3 sequence: CASSSRGGLAGMQETQYF.

The chain joins TRBV7-3 to TRBJ2-1; the TCRdb call, TRBD2, lacks DNA for checking. This CDR3 has 12 amino acids. CDR1 and CDR2 from the germline V gene are SGHTA and FQGTGA. CDR3 sequence reads: CASSSSSGEQFF.

The chain joins TRBV19 to TRBJ2-2; TCRdb designates TRBD1, a call that cannot be tested without DNA. The CDR3 consists of 14 residues. From germline, CDR1 is LNHDA and CDR2 SQIVND (reference sequence). The chain's CDR3 is CASRLGPNTGELFF.

V is TRBV9 and J is TRBJ1-5; TCRdb names TRBD1, which stays unverified in the absence of DNA. The germline V gene encodes CDR1 SGDLS and CDR2 YYNGEE. The CDR3 consists of 17 residues. The CDR3 sequence is CASSPLPTGIREQPQHF.

The chain employs TRBV5-1 and TRBJ1-1; checking the TCRdb D call of TRBD1 is not possible without DNA. The germline gives CDR1 SGHRS, CDR2 YFSETQ. This CDR3 region has 16 residues. CDR3 region: CASSSGQGASNTEAFF.

V and J are TRBV30 and TRBJ2-5. The CDR3 sequence is 11 residues long. The germline CDR1 and CDR2 sequences are GTSNPN and SVGIG (reference sequence). CDR3 amino acids: CAWSVQGTQYF.

V is TRBV7-9 and J is TRBJ1-1; TCRdb's D call, TRBD1, is unchecked because there is no DNA. Per the germline V gene, CDR1 is SEHNR and CDR2 is FQNEAQ (reference sequence). CDR3 length: 14 amino acids. The CDR3: CASSLFSGYTEAFF. The entire variable domain, with the rest obtained from reference TRBV7-9 and TRBJ1-1, is as follows: DTGVSQNPRHKITKRGQNVTFRCDPISEHNRLYWYRQTLGQGPEFLTYFQNEAQLEKSRLLSDRFSAERPKGSFSTLEIQRTEQGDSAMYLCASSLFSGYTEAFFGQGTRLTVV.

The chain combines TRBV20-1 with TRBJ2-1; the TCRdb D gene call, TRBD1, has no DNA to confirm it. CDR3 length: 14 amino acids. Germline CDR1 is DFQATT and CDR2 is SNEGSKA (reference sequence). CDR3 residues: CSAKGQYSYNEQFF.

CDR3 in amino acids: CAREQSPDGYTF. The chain couples TRBV7-3 to TRBJ1-2. The CDR3 extends over 12 amino acids. Germline V gene data show CDR1 as SGHTA and CDR2 as FQGTGA.

V is TRBV29-1 and J is TRBJ1-1; the TCRdb call, TRBD1, lacks DNA for checking. Germline V CDR1 and CDR2: SQVTM, ANQGSEA. CDR3 length: 18 residues. The CDR3 protein is CSVFGRTGGFIGNTEAFF.

The chain uses TRBV6-5 and TRBJ2-3. Germline lookup yields CDR1 MNHEY and CDR2 SVGAGI. The CDR3 extends over 12 amino acids. The CDR3 region is CASSDTTDTQYF.

V and J are TRBV5-1 and TRBJ2-3; absent DNA, TCRdb's TRBD2 call cannot be checked. The CDR3 has 17 residues. Germline-derived CDR1 and CDR2 are SGHRS and YFSETQ. CDR3 amino acids: CASSLGPGGASSGTQYF.

V is TRBV27 and J is TRBJ2-7; with no DNA, the TCRdb D assignment of TRBD1 cannot be verified. This CDR3 contains 15 residues. Germline V gene lookup returns CDR1 MNHEY and CDR2 SMNVEV (reference sequence). The CDR3 region is CASSHDPSSFYEQYF.

The genes are TRBV20-1 and TRBJ1-4. The CDR3 is 15 amino acids. Germline CDR1 DFQATT, CDR2 SNEGSKA (reference sequence). This CDR3 reads CSARDPGSVGEKLFF.

CDR3 sequence: CASSSPGTLNTEAFF. V is TRBV11-1 and J is TRBJ1-1. The germline CDR1 and CDR2 sequences are SGHAT and FQDESV (reference sequence). The CDR3 consists of 15 residues.

This rearrangement joins TRBV7-9 to TRBJ1-1; TCRdb picks TRBD1, but there is no DNA to check that call. This CDR3 comprises 16 residues. Germline V lookup: CDR1 SEHNR, CDR2 FQNEAQ (reference sequence). The chain's CDR3 is CASSDTGQGGGTEAFF.

V usage is TRBV7-8 and J usage is TRBJ1-4. CDR1 and CDR2 (germline): SGHVS, FQNEAQ. This CDR3 has 14 residues. CDR3 residues: CASRAIATNEKLFF.

The genes are TRBV29-1 and TRBJ1-1. The V gene's germline CDR1 is SQVTM and CDR2 ANQGSEA. The CDR3 length is 12 residues. The CDR3 protein is CSATWGSTEAFF.

The chain links TRBV11-1 to TRBJ2-1; TCRdb picks TRBD1, but there is no DNA to check that call. Looked up from germline, CDR1 is SGHAT and CDR2 is FQDESV (reference sequence). The CDR3 contains 19 residues. CDR3 sequence: CASSLGSPGRKPLNNVQFF.

This rearrangement joins TRBV5-6 to TRBJ2-7; no DNA is available, so the TRBD1 call from TCRdb remains unchecked. The CDR3 spans 15 residues. CDR1 is SGHDT and CDR2 is YYEEEE in the germline V gene. CDR3 protein: CASSLGDRNYYEQYF.

This chain joins TRBV6-4 and TRBJ2-1; TCRdb's D call, TRBD1, is unchecked because there is no DNA. This CDR3 is built from 11 residues. The germline CDR1 and CDR2 sequences are MRHNA and SNTAGT. CDR3 protein: CASRNRGEQFF.

The V call is TRBV12-3 or TRBV12-4, the J call TRBJ2-3; the D call of TRBD2 rests on TCRdb alone, since no DNA is present to check it. The CDR3 runs to 19 residues. CDR3 sequence reads: CASRSDSGTSGLYTDTQYF.

The gene calls are TRBV6-5 and TRBJ1-1. Germline CDR1 and CDR2: MNHEY and SVGAGI. The length of the CDR3 is 11 residues. The CDR3 protein is CASSRGTEAFF.

The chain carries TRBV7-2 and TRBJ2-7; there is no DNA to check the TCRdb D call of TRBD1. The germline V gene has CDR1 SGHTA and CDR2 FQGNSA. This CDR3 comprises 15 residues. The chain's CDR3 is CASSPGGVFSYEQYF.

The chain links TRBV5-1 to TRBJ2-7; TCRdb's assignment of TRBD2 cannot be checked, as there is no DNA. Germline V gene lookup returns CDR1 SGHRS and CDR2 YFSETQ. The CDR3 extends over 12 amino acids. CDR3: CASSNGPYEQYF.

The chain joins TRBV2 to TRBJ2-1; TCRdb names TRBD2, which stays unverified in the absence of DNA. Germline V gene lookup returns CDR1 SNHLY and CDR2 FYNNEI. The CDR3 is 15 amino acids. The CDR3 is CASNPSSSRDNEQFF.

The chain links TRBV5-1 to TRBJ2-7; the D gene TCRdb calls, TRBD1, cannot be checked with no DNA. This CDR3 has 16 residues. Germline V gene data show CDR1 as SGHRS and CDR2 as YFSETQ. This chain's CDR3 is CASSLLGGQNSYEQYF. The variable domain in full, with the rest retrieved from reference TRBV5-1 and TRBJ2-7, is KAGVTQTPRYLIKTRGQQVTLSCSPISGHRSVSWYQQTPGQGLQFLFEYFSETQRNKGNFPGRFSGRQFSNSRSEMNVSTLELGDSALYLCASSLLGGQNSYEQYFGPGTRLTVT.